The 3 T cell receptor beta chains in this list originate from one sample, sequenced in a study of identical twins (dated by TCRdb to 2016 to 2017). The library came from 5' RACE. The run used an Illumina HiSeq 2000. TCRdb passed the public sequencing reads through fastp at Q25 and MiXCR, retaining productive beta sequences. Each entry merges the rows of one CDR3 protein and shows their most common DNA and genes. This sample is represented by some 500,000 distinct CDR3 sequences; roughly 9.5% of them were singletons. The ten largest clones capture 2.5% to 3.5% of the sample. These same records also appear under a second study, on yellow fever vaccine responses in identical twins.

Material for sequencing was PBMCs. Receptors were obtained from a woman aged 18-29 years in good health.

In regard to this clonotype: A read error may explain this, as a much larger clone is one base away. V and J are TRBV6-5 and TRBJ1-1; D perhaps matches TRBD1 (6 bases). Germline loops: CDR1 MNHEY, CDR2 SVGAGI. V was trimmed by 0 bases and J by 4 bases, leaving 12 bases between them. The CDR3 loop spans 15 amino acids. CDR3 protein: CASSYSDRMITEAFF. In DNA, the CDR3 is TGTGCCAGCAGTTACTCGGACAGAATGATCACTGAAGCTTTCTTT.

At least ten counts were recorded for this clonotype. V is TRBV12-5 and J is TRBJ2-2; 10 bases match TRBD1. The CDR3 covers 15 residues. With V trimmed by 5 bases and J by 6 bases, 6 bases remained unmatched. The germline CDR1 and CDR2 sequences are LGHNT and FRNRAP. The CDR3 sequence: CASGQGQGIPGELFF. In nucleotides, the CDR3 is TGTGCTAGTGGTCAGGGACAGGGGATACCCGGGGAGCTGTTTTTT.

V gene TRBV5-1 combines with J gene TRBJ2-1; perhaps TRBD2 as D (7 bases). V shed 1 base and J shed 2 bases, with 19 bases lying between them. The CDR3 covers 18 residues. Germline V gene sequence: CDR1 SGHRS, CDR2 YFSETQ. The CDR3 DNA follows: TGCGCCAGCAGCTTGACCGAACCGGAGGGGGGGCCCTACAATGAGCAGTTCTTC. The encoded protein is CASSLTEPEGGPYNEQFF.